Here is one T cell receptor beta chain with its context. V dropped 5 bases and J dropped 4 bases, with 11 bases sitting between them. CDR3 length equals 13 residues. Germline CDR1 LGHDT, CDR2 YNNKEL (reference sequence). These data belong to a study of blood T cell repertoires in COVID-19. Study-level background: Acute and convalescent COVID-19 specimens originated in the United States, Italy and Spain.

Using immunoSEQ multiplex PCR, the repertoire was profiled, and TCRdb retains in-frame clones only, with some absent. The data show 150,000 to 170,000 clones, around 83% seen once. The sequenced sample consisted of peripheral blood. The J gene is TRBJ2-5, the V gene TRBV3-1 (or the pseudogene TRBV3-2); possible D gene TRBD2, 6 bases. The sequence derives from a woman aged 55-69 years with acute or convalescent COVID-19. The CDR3 reads CASSSRDLETQYF. Written as DNA, the CDR3 is TGTGCCAGCAGCTCCCGGGACTTAGAGACCCAGTACTTC.